This T cell receptor (beta chain) was sequenced in a study of cytomegalovirus exposure and HLA in healthy donors. The PCR made use of 60 Vbeta and 13 Jbeta primers. Measured with immunoSEQ multiplex PCR; TCRdb has only the in-frame clones, and not every one. Its clone listing holds roughly 72,000 clones. Study-wide points: In a later analysis, approximately 15,000 TCR beta sequences were associated with HLA alleles at 0.05 false discovery rate. Prediction of most subjects' HLA-A and HLA-B alleles by TCR beta sequences was reportedly accurate.

Concerning this clone itself: The antigen is unknown. Other nucleotide sequences in the sample specify the same CDR3.

This clonotype originated in a man aged 18 to 29 in good health and CMV-seropositive. The specimen sequenced was PBMCs.

The DNA for the CDR3 is TGTGCCAGCACGTTAACACAAGGGGTCACTGAAGCTTTCTTT. It encodes CASTLTQGVTEAFF. The V call is TRBV6-5, the J call TRBJ1-1, with a possible D match to TRBD1 (5 bases). CDR1 is MNHEY and CDR2 is SVGAGI in the germline V gene. Deletions cut 7 bases from V and 4 bases from J, with 16 bases between. The CDR3 has 14 amino acids.